Each of the 20 T cell receptor beta chains below was sequenced from the same sample in a study of graft-versus-host responses after intestinal transplantation. These receptors' antigens are unknown. The assay was immunoSEQ multiplex PCR, and TCRdb's table has in-frame clones only and misses some. This sample has roughly 130,000 clones, with around 90% found just once. The material sequenced was unstimulated CD4+ T cells sorted from spleen or lymph node cells, taken before intestinal transplant. The receptor set was obtained from a human donor who received an intestinal transplant.

V is TRBV7-3 and J is TRBJ2-3; 10 bases are shared with TRBD2. Germline V gene lookup returns CDR1 SGHTA and CDR2 FQGTGA. The CDR3 spans 17 residues. Trimming cost V 4 bases and J 1 base; bases outside gene matches: 8. In nucleotides, the CDR3 is TGTGCCAGCAGCTCCCTAGCGGGAGTCAGGGGCACAGATACGCAGTATTTT. It specifies CASSSLAGVRGTDTQYF.

The genes are TRBV5-4 and TRBJ1-4, with a tentative D call TRBD1 (6 bases). There are 13 residues in the CDR3. The V gene lost 3 bases and the J gene lost 5 bases, with 8 bases spanning the gap. Germline loops: CDR1 SGHNT, CDR2 YYREEE (reference sequence). This CDR3 reads CASSSQGNEKLFF. The CDR3 DNA reads as TGTGCCAGCAGCTCACAGGGAAATGAAAAACTGTTTTTT.

The rearrangement joins TRBV4-1 to TRBJ2-5; 8 bases are a match to TRBD2. Unmatched junction bases numbered 12, after V lost 2 bases and J lost 7 bases. Germline lookup yields CDR1 MGHRA and CDR2 YSYEKL. This CDR3 has 16 amino acids. In nucleotides, the CDR3 is TGCGCCAGCAGCCAAATACGAGCGGGAGATTTGGGGACCCAGTACTTC. It codes for CASSQIRAGDLGTQYF.

In this sample, this clone turned up once. The rearrangement joins TRBV18 to TRBJ1-1; D is perhaps TRBD1 (5 bases). The CDR3 extends over 14 amino acids. Germline CDR1 KGHSH, CDR2 LQKENI. V was shortened by 5 bases and J by 0 bases, with 10 bases between the two germline ends. The CDR3 DNA reads as TGTGCCAGCTCATCGGGACGGATGAACACTGAAGCTTTCTTT. This translates into CASSSGRMNTEAFF.

This chain joins TRBV4-1 and TRBJ2-3, with D possibly being TRBD2 (6 bases). Looked up from germline, CDR1 is MGHRA and CDR2 is YSYEKL. V dropped 0 bases and J dropped 1 base, with 14 bases sitting between them. This CDR3 spans 17 amino acids. The CDR3 is CASSQETRPSGTDTQYF. DNA of the CDR3: TGCGCCAGCAGCCAAGAAACCCGGCCTAGCGGCACAGATACGCAGTATTTT.

This clone was observed a single time. The chain couples TRBV6-5 to TRBJ2-5; D might be TRBD1 (6 bases). The J call may be incorrect, as the DNA end agrees better with TRBJ2-7. The CDR3 length is 15 residues. Germline V gene sequence: CDR1 MNHEY, CDR2 SVGAGI. CDR3 loop: CASSKNFAGAYEQYF. The DNA of the CDR3 is TGTGCCAGCAGTAAAAACTTCGCAGGGGCCTACGAGCAGTACTTC.

The chain combines TRBV30 with TRBJ1-4; 7 bases line up with TRBD1. This CDR3 region has 12 residues. Per germline, CDR1 GTSNPN and CDR2 SVGIG (reference sequence). Trimming took 4 bases from V and 8 from J; bases not matched to a gene: 4. The DNA of the CDR3 is TGTGCCTGGAACAGGGGTGGAGAAAAACTGTTTTTT. Amino acids: CAWNRGGEKLFF. Filled out from reference TRBV30 and TRBJ1-4, the complete variable domain reads SQTIHQWPATLVQPVGSPLSLECTVEGTSNPNLYWYRQAAGRGLQLLFYSVGIGQISSEVPQNLSASRPQDRQFILSSKKLLLSDSGFYLCAWNRGGEKLFFGSGTQLSVL.

The CDR3 DNA sequence: TGTGCTAGTGGTTTGACAAGGACCCCGCAGCCCCAGCATTTT. The encoded protein is CASGLTRTPQPQHF. The V and J genes are TRBV12-5 and TRBJ1-5; D gene unclear. Looked up from germline, CDR1 is LGHNT and CDR2 is FRNRAP. This CDR3 is built from 14 residues. V was pared by 2 bases and J by 7 bases, with 12 bases between.

The chain links TRBV30 to TRBJ1-6, with a possible D match to TRBD1 (6 bases). This CDR3 spans 12 amino acids. Trimming shortened V by 1 base and J by 10 bases, and 8 bases separated the two germline ends. Germline CDR1 reads GTSNPN; CDR2 reads SVGIG (reference sequence). The chain's CDR3 is CAWSGGGSPLHF. The DNA for the CDR3 is TGTGCCTGGAGTGGCGGGGGCTCACCCCTCCACTTT.

This chain uses TRBV18 with TRBJ1-1; no clear D. CDR3 size: 16 residues. V lost 1 base to trimming and J lost 1 base, with 13 bases between them. Germline CDR1 reads KGHSH; CDR2 reads LQKENI. The CDR3 bases are TGTGCCAGCTCACCACTTAGGGTAAAAGGGAACACTGAAGCTTTCTTT. Protein sequence: CASSPLRVKGNTEAFF.

The rearrangement uses TRBV2 and TRBJ1-5; 8 bases map to TRBD1. The V gene's germline CDR1 is SNHLY and CDR2 FYNNEI. The ends lost 3 bases at V and 5 bases at J; junction bases unmatched: 6. This CDR3 is 15 amino acids long. CDR3 DNA sequence: TGTGCCAGCAGTGACCGGACAGGGATTTATCAGCCCCAGCATTTT. Translating gives CASSDRTGIYQPQHF.

The chain combines TRBV4-3 with TRBJ1-5; 7 bases match TRBD1. The CDR3 has 13 amino acids. V shed 4 bases and J 7 bases; nucleotides not matched to a gene: 4. CDR1 is LGHNA, CDR2 YSLEER, per germline. The CDR3 sequence: CASSRQGGQPQHF. DNA for the CDR3: TGCGCCAGCAGCCGACAGGGTGGACAGCCCCAGCATTTT.

CDR3 bases: TGCGCCAGCAGCCATGCTAGGGGCGCCGCGAACTATGGCTACACCTTC. Translation: CASSHARGAANYGYTF. The chain uses TRBV4-1 and TRBJ1-2; perhaps TRBD1 as D (5 bases). Germline V gene data show CDR1 as MGHRA and CDR2 as YSYEKL. The CDR3 spans 16 residues. The V and J ends lost 3 bases and 2 bases respectively, with 16 bases between them.

The V gene is TRBV19, the J gene TRBJ2-5, with D maybe TRBD1 (6 bases). The V gene lost 10 bases and the J gene lost 6 bases, with 12 bases spanning the gap. The CDR3 consists of 11 residues. Germline V gives CDR1 LNHDA, CDR2 SQIVND (reference sequence). For the CDR3, the DNA is TGTGCCACCAGGGGCTTGAAGACCCAGTACTTC. Translated: CATRGLKTQYF.

The CDR3 here is CASSFDRQTYNEQFF. Here the CDR3 DNA reads TGTGCCAGCAGTTTCGACAGGCAGACCTACAATGAGCAGTTCTTC. The chain carries TRBV28 and TRBJ2-1; D is possibly TRBD1 (6 bases). The CDR3 consists of 15 residues. V lost 3 bases to trimming and J lost 2 bases, with 11 bases between them. Germline assignment: CDR1 MDHEN and CDR2 SYDVKM.

This clone was seen a few times. The chain is built from TRBV10-3 and TRBJ1-3, with a weak D call TRBD1 (5 bases). Trimming took 3 bases from V and 0 from J, leaving 15 bases between them. The CDR3 contains 17 residues. Germline values: CDR1 ENHRY, CDR2 SYGVKD. CDR3 loop: CAISDPRTPFSGNTIYF. The DNA for the CDR3 is TGTGCCATCAGTGACCCGCGGACACCTTTCTCTGGAAACACCATATATTTT.

In DNA, the CDR3 is TGTGCCAGCAGTTTACCCGAGCAGTACTTC. Residues: CASSLPEQYF. The V and J genes are TRBV28 and TRBJ2-7; D gene unclear. Germline values: CDR1 MDHEN, CDR2 SYDVKM. The CDR3 is 10 residues long. V lost 2 bases, J lost 6 bases, and 2 bases lay in between.

The rearrangement links TRBV29-1 to TRBJ1-1, with D unclear. CDR3 length equals 15 residues. Germline V gene sequence: CDR1 SQVTM, CDR2 ANQGSEA. V shed 3 bases and J shed 5 bases, with 19 bases lying between them. The chain's CDR3 is CSVEGWAARSTEAFF. Here the CDR3 DNA reads TGCAGCGTTGAGGGGTGGGCGGCGCGAAGTACTGAAGCTTTCTTT.

This clone was counted once. The chain links TRBV7-6 to TRBJ1-1; D ambiguous. Germline CDR1 and CDR2: SGHVS and FNYEAQ. Trimming took off 1 base at V and 3 bases at J, with 15 bases between the two ends. The CDR3 covers 16 residues. Here the CDR3 reads CASSLGSGRPYTEAFF. For the CDR3, the DNA is TGTGCCAGCAGCTTAGGCAGCGGACGACCCTACACTGAAGCTTTCTTT.

This sequence joins TRBV7-6 and TRBJ2-1, with 7 bases identical to TRBD2. The CDR3 loop spans 11 amino acids. With 6 bases clipped from V and 16 bases from J, the junction kept 9 bases outside the gene matches. Germline-derived CDR1 and CDR2 are SGHVS and FNYEAQ. Here the CDR3 DNA reads TGTGCCAGCAGTTCCGAGCGGGACCTATTCTTC. This codes for CASSSERDLFF. The full variable domain, its missing parts supplied by reference TRBV7-6 and TRBJ2-1, is GAGVSQSPRYKVTKRGQDVALRCDPISGHVSLYWYRQALGQGPEFLTYFNYEAQQDKSGLPNDRFSAERPEGSISTLTIQRTEQRDSAMYRCASSSERDLFFGPGTRLTVL.